Sequencing of this T cell receptor beta chain was carried out in a study of tumor-infiltrating lymphocytes in oesophageal squamous cell carcinoma (dated by TCRdb to the mid-2010s). The method behind the library was PCR. TCRdb shows the sequencer as Illumina HiSeq 2000. In-frame beta chains were kept once TCRdb had trimmed the public reads at Q25 with fastp and called clones with MiXCR. One record per CDR3 amino acid sequence lists the most common genes and DNA. For this sample there are 9,000 or so distinct CDR3 sequences; roughly 65% appear just once. The ten largest clones add up to roughly 36% of the sample. About this clonotype itself: It has no known antigen specificity. One base away there is no much larger clone; base qualities are not given.

The TCR comes from a female donor with esophageal squamous cell carcinoma. The material sequenced was esophageal tumor tissue.

The sequenced DNA: TGTGCTAGTGGTTCCGGTGGATATAGCACAGATACGCAGTATTTT. Its protein product is CASGSGGYSTDTQYF. The rearranged chain carries TRBV12-5 and TRBJ2-3, with the D gene not clear enough to name. The CDR3, cysteine through phenylalanine, is 15 amino acids long. Only the CDR3 portion is preserved as DNA: 45 bases, with reading frame beginning at the first base. The germline V gene gives CDR1 as LGHNT and CDR2 as FRNRAP. Trimming at the junction amounts to 4 bases on V and 0 bases on J, and the germline ends lie 11 bases apart.